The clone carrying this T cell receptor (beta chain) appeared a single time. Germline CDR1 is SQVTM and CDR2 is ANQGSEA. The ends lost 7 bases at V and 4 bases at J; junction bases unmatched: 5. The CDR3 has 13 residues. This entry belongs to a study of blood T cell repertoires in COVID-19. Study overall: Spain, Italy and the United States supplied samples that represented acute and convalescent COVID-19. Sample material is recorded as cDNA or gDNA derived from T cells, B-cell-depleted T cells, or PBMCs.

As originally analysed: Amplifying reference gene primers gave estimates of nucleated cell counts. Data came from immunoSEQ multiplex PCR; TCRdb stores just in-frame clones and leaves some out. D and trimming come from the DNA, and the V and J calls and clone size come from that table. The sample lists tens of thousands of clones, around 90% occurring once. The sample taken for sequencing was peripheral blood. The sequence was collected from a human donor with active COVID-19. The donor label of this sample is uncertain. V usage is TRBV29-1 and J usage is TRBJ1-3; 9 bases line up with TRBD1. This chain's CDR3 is CSAIGTGGNTIYF. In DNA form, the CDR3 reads TGCAGCGCCATCGGGACAGGGGGAAACACCATATATTTT.